This T cell receptor (beta chain) stems from a study of sequential checkpoint blockade in melanoma. Treatment specified: randomized to nivolumab then ipilimumab (arm A) or the reverse (arm B). The assay was immunoSEQ multiplex PCR, and TCRdb's table has in-frame clones only and misses some. This sample has 4,000 to 5,000 clones, with 23% found just once. V dropped 6 bases and J dropped 1 base, with 13 bases sitting between them. The V gene's germline CDR1 is KGHSH and CDR2 LQKENI. CDR3 length: 14 amino acids. The chain combines TRBV18 with TRBJ2-7; D is perhaps TRBD2 (7 bases). The clonotype comes from a human donor with melanoma. The material was tumor tissue (inferred from file names), obtained from a patient given nivolumab and ipilimumab in sequence. The CDR3 region is CASSPRGGSYEQYF. CDR3 nucleotides: TGTGCCAGCTCCCCGAGGGGGGGTTCCTACGAGCAGTACTTC.